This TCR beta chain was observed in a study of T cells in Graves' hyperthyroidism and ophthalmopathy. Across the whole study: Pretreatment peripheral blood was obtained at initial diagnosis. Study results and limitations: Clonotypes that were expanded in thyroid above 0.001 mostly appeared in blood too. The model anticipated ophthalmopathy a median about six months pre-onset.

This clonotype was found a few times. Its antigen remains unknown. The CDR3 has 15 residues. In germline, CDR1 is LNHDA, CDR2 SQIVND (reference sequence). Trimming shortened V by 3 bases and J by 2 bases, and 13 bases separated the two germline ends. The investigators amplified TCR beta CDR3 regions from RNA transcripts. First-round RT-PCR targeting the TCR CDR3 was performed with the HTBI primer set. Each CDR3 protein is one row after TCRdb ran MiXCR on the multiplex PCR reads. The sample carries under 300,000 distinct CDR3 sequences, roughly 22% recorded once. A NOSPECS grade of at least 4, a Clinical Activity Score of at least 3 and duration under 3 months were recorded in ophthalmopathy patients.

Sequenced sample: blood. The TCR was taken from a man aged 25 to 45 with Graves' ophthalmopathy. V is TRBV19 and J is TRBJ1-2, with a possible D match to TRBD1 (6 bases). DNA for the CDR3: TGTGCCAGTAGTATTGGGACACGCCCGAACTATGGCTACACCTTC. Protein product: CASSIGTRPNYGYTF.